The sequence of this T cell receptor beta chain was determined in a study of CD8+CD57+ T cells in acquired aplastic anemia. At the level of the study: Mean DNA quantity obtained from sorted CD4+ and CD8+ cells was 3.2 ug.

CDR3 length: 14 amino acids. V lost 5 bases and J 3 bases, leaving 14 bases between the germline ends. Germline lookup yields CDR1 SGHTA and CDR2 FQGNSA. On this clonotype itself: Its antigen is undetermined.

Genomic DNA acted as the template from which TCR beta VDJ combination and CDR3 sequence profiling were carried out. TCRdb processed the reads anew with MiXCR; each CDR3 protein has one entry. The sample shows 150,000 to 200,000 distinct CDR3 sequences, roughly 64% of them seen only once. General study results and limits: The study found no significant CD8+ Simpson's diversity difference between patients and controls. Patients had twenty-nine CD8+ CDR3 sequences in common with controls (the shared set).

This chain connects TRBV7-2 to TRBJ2-7, with D maybe TRBD1 (5 bases). Sequenced material: sorted CD4+, CD8+, or CD8+CD57+ T cells (not recorded which) from PBMCs. This TCR came from a human donor with severe aplastic anemia or a healthy control (not recorded which). This CDR3 is CASSPRVSSYEQYF. The DNA for the CDR3 is TGTGCCAGCAGCCCCAGGGTATCGAGCTACGAGCAGTACTTC.